The rows below give T cell receptor beta chains drawn from one sample of a study of T cell responses to AZD1222 COVID-19 vaccine. TCRdb's table, derived via immunoSEQ multiplex PCR, lists solely in-frame clones and lacks some. The sample holds about 83,000 clones, approximately 92% seen once. Material: peripheral blood, obtained on day 0 of AZD1222 vaccination. The receptor set was obtained from an adult in good health. Both conserved end residues are part of each CDR3. Each record gives: D gene, V gene, clone size, J gene, CDR3 DNA, CDR3 protein. A D gene is named only where the DNA matches it firmly. Not every row has a clone size; where given, it reads once, few, many or a size class.

TRBD1,TRBV7-3,.,TRBJ1-1,TGTGCCAGCAGGGGGGAAGGACAGGGGCCACCTGAAGCTTTCTTT,CASRGEGQGPPEAFF
.,TRBV28,few,TRBJ1-2,TGTGCCAGCAGTTGGTATGACTATGGCTACACCTTC,CASSWYDYGYTF
TRBD1,TRBV6-2/TRBV6-3,.,TRBJ1-4,TGTGCCAGCAGCTCCGAACCTGGGGACAGGGATAGTGAAAAACTGTTTTTT,CASSSEPGDRDSEKLFF
.,TRBV19,.,TRBJ1-5,TGTGCCAGTAGTATTAGGCAGCCTAGCAATCAGCCCCAGCATTTT,CASSIRQPSNQPQHF
.,TRBV27,.,TRBJ2-7,TGTGCCAGCAGCCCACAGGGTATTTCGTACGAGCAGTACTTC,CASSPQGISYEQYF
.,TRBV25-1,.,TRBJ2-5,TGTGCCAGCAGTACCGGGCCCGATCATCAAGAGACCCAGTACTTC,CASSTGPDHQETQYF
TRBD2,TRBV6-1,.,TRBJ2-7,TGTGCCAGCAGTGAGGCTAGCGGGAGCTCCTACGAGCAGTACTTC,CASSEASGSSYEQYF
.,TRBV7-9,.,TRBJ1-2,TGTGCCAGCAGCTTAGCTCCCCGGACCTCTCACTATGGCTACACCTTC,CASSLAPRTSHYGYTF
TRBD1,TRBV19,.,TRBJ2-7,TGTGCCAGTAGTGTCCGAGGGACAGGGCCGTACGAGCAGTACTTC,CASSVRGTGPYEQYF
TRBD1,TRBV10-3,.,TRBJ1-3,TGTGCCATCAGTGAGTCGGAGGGGGCACGAGGAAACACCATATATTTT,CAISESEGARGNTIYF
TRBD1,TRBV19,.,TRBJ2-4,TGTGCCAGTAGTATGGGGGACAGGGGTCCCAAAAACATTCAGTACTTC,CASSMGDRGPKNIQYF
.,TRBV6-1,.,TRBJ1-3,TGTGCCAGCAGTGAAGACATTCTCTCTGGAAACACCATATATTTT,CASSEDILSGNTIYF
.,TRBV28,.,TRBJ2-1,TGTGCCAGCCGGGACTACAATGAGCAGTTCTTC,CASRDYNEQFF
TRBD2,TRBV18,.,TRBJ2-5,TGTGCCAGCTCACCTCTACTAGCGGGAGTAGGCCAAGAGACCCAGTACTTC,CASSPLLAGVGQETQYF
.,TRBV27,.,TRBJ2-3,TGTGCCAGCAGTTTATTGGAACCATCGGGCACAGATACGCAGTATTTT,CASSLLEPSGTDTQYF
.,TRBV7-2,.,TRBJ1-1,TGTGCCAGCAGCTTAGAGAGGTGGGACACTGAAGCTTTCTTT,CASSLERWDTEAFF
TRBD2,TRBV18,once,TRBJ2-3,TGTGCCAGCTCACCATCCGTCCCAGCGGGAGTTCCTACAGATACGCAGTATTTT,CASSPSVPAGVPTDTQYF
.,TRBV28,.,TRBJ1-5,TGTGCCAGCAGTTTAGGCAGGACGAGCAATCAGCCCCAGCATTTT,CASSLGRTSNQPQHF
.,TRBV7-6,once,TRBJ2-1,TGTGCCAGCAGCAGAGGGACTGCCAATGAGCAGTTCTTC,CASSRGTANEQFF
.,TRBV7-2,.,TRBJ2-1,TGTGCCAGCAGCAGACACCCCCTAGCGAATGAGCAGTTCTTC,CASSRHPLANEQFF
.,TRBV12-5,.,TRBJ1-2,TGTGCTAGTGGTTCCCAAGCGGGGGTTGGAGGCTACACCTTC,CASGSQAGVGGYTF
TRBD2,TRBV27,.,TRBJ2-5,TGTGCCAGCTTAGGGCTAGCGGGAGGGCCGTTGGAGACCCAGTACTTC,CASLGLAGGPLETQYF
.,TRBV4-1,.,TRBJ2-1,TGCGCCAGCAGCCGAGCAGCCGGGACCTACATTTCCAATGAGCAGTTCTTC,CASSRAAGTYISNEQFF
.,TRBV28,.,TRBJ1-3,TGTGCCAGCAGTGGGTACAAGTCAACTTTCTCTGGAAACACCATATATTTT,CASSGYKSTFSGNTIYF
.,TRBV28,.,TRBJ1-6,TGTGCCAGCGGTACAGTAAATTCACCCCTCCACTTT,CASGTVNSPLHF
.,TRBV9,.,TRBJ1-4,TGTGCCAGCAGCCCCCGACCTAGGGAAAAACTGTTTTTT,CASSPRPREKLFF
.,TRBV11-2,once,TRBJ2-7,TGTGCCAGCAGCTTTTACTCGGGAGACGAGCAGTACTTC,CASSFYSGDEQYF
TRBD1,TRBV5-1,once,TRBJ1-2,TGCGCCAGCAGAATCGACAGGGGGACAACTTATGGCTACACCTTC,CASRIDRGTTYGYTF
.,TRBV13,.,TRBJ1-2,TGTGCCAGCAGCTTCCCCGGGATCAACTATGGCTACACCTTC,CASSFPGINYGYTF
.,TRBV6-5,.,TRBJ2-7,TGTGCCAGCACCCCGGCCATAGCCTCCTACGAGCAGTACTTC,CASTPAIASYEQYF
.,TRBV11-1,.,TRBJ2-6,TGTGCCAGCAAGATCAGGGGTTCTGGGGCCAACGTCCTGACTTTC,CASKIRGSGANVLTF